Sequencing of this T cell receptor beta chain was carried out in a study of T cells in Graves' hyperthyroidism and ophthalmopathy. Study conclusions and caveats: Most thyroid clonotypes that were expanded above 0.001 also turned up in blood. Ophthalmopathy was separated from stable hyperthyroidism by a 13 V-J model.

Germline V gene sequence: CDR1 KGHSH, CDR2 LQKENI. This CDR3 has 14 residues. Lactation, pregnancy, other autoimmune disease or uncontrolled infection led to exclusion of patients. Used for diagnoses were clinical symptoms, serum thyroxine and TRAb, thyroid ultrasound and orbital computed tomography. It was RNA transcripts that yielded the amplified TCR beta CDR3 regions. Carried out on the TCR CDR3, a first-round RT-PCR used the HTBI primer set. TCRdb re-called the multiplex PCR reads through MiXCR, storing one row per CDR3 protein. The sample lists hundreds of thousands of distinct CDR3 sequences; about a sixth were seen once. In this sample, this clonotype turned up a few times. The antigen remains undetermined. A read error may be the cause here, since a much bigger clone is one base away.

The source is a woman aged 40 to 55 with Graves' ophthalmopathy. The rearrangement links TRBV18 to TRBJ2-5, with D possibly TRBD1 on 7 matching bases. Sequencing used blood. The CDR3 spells CASSGGGAEESQYF. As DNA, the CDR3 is TGTGCCAGCTCAGGAGGGGGCGCAGAAGAGAGCCAGTACTTC.